The 9 T cell receptor beta chains given below trace back to one sample, sequenced in a study of T cells in Graves' hyperthyroidism and ophthalmopathy. RNA transcripts yielded amplified TCR beta CDR3 regions. First-round RT-PCR of the TCR CDR3 relied on the HTBI primer set. TCRdb ran MiXCR on the multiplex PCR reads and lists one entry per CDR3 protein. The sample lists around 500,000 distinct CDR3 sequences; roughly 22% were seen once. The sequenced sample was blood. The receptor set was obtained from a woman in her 70s with Graves' ophthalmopathy.

The sample holds a few counts of this clonotype. CDR3 in amino acids: CASSFGGTTGELFF. The CDR3 nucleotides are TGTGCCAGCAGCTTTGGCGGGACGACCGGGGAGCTGTTTTTT. The chain employs TRBV11-3 and TRBJ2-2, with D tentatively TRBD2 (6 bases). The CDR3 contains 14 residues. V was clipped by 3 bases and J by 5 bases, with 10 bases between them. CDR1 is SGHNT and CDR2 is YENEEA in the germline V gene.

The chain combines TRBV3-1 with TRBJ1-2; D possibly corresponds to TRBD1 (5 bases). V lost 0 bases to trimming and J lost 8 bases, with 10 bases between them. The length of the CDR3 is 13 residues. CDR1 is LGHDT and CDR2 is YNNKEL in the germline V gene (reference sequence). The CDR3 loop reads CASSQDRKGGYTF. The CDR3 DNA is TGTGCCAGCAGCCAAGATCGTAAGGGGGGCTACACCTTC.

The rearrangement links TRBV28 to TRBJ2-1; 7 nucleotides align to TRBD2. Germline loops: CDR1 MDHEN, CDR2 SYDVKM. CDR3 length equals 14 residues. Unmatched junction bases numbered 10, after V lost 6 bases and J lost 8 bases. CDR3 DNA sequence: TGTGCCAGCAGCTCCTTCTCACTAGCGCATGAGCAGTTCTTC. Amino acids: CASSSFSLAHEQFF.

The chain employs TRBV30 and TRBJ2-1; 7 bases are shared with TRBD2. V lost 7 bases and J lost 3; bases outside the gene matches: 6. The CDR3 is made up of 13 amino acids. Looked up from germline, CDR1 is GTSNPN and CDR2 is SVGIG (reference sequence). In nucleotides, the CDR3 is TGTGCCTTCCAGCGGGGCCTCTACAATGAGCAGTTCTTC. Its protein is CAFQRGLYNEQFF.

In this sample, this clonotype turned up a few times. V and J are TRBV18 and TRBJ1-5; no firm D call. V lost 8 bases to trimming and J lost 3 bases, with 17 bases between them. The CDR3 extends over 15 amino acids. CDR1 is KGHSH, CDR2 LQKENI, per germline. CDR3 sequence reads: CASSLLPANNQPQHF. The DNA of the CDR3 is TGTGCCAGCAGTTTGCTACCGGCTAACAATCAGCCCCAGCATTTT. The variable domain in full, completed from reference TRBV18 and TRBJ1-5, reads NAGVMQNPRHLVRRRGQEARLRCSPMKGHSHVYWYRQLPEEGLKFMVYLQKENIIDESGMPKERFSAEFPKEGPSILRIQQVVRGDSAAYFCASSLLPANNQPQHFGDGTRLSIL.

The chain uses TRBV4-2 and TRBJ1-5; D is ambiguous. The germline CDR1 and CDR2 sequences are LGHNA and YNFKEQ. V lost 0 bases and J lost 2, with 5 bases in between. The CDR3 runs to 14 residues. CDR3 amino acids: CASSQDLRNQPQHF. The CDR3 coding sequence is TGTGCCAGCAGCCAAGACCTGCGCAATCAGCCCCAGCATTTT.

This clonotype was counted many times. The chain uses TRBV11-3 and TRBJ2-5; 8 nucleotides agree with TRBD1. V lost 4 bases, J lost 4 bases, and 5 bases stayed unmatched. The germline gives CDR1 SGHNT, CDR2 YENEEA. There are 14 residues in the CDR3. DNA of the CDR3: TGTGCCAGCAGCTCGACAGGGGTGCGAGAGACCCAGTACTTC. Translating gives CASSSTGVRETQYF.

This clonotype was detected many times. The chain joins TRBV2 to TRBJ2-5; the match to TRBD2 covers 13 bases. The germline gives CDR1 SNHLY, CDR2 FYNNEI. V lost 6 bases to trimming and J lost 4 bases; unmatched junction nucleotides: 8. The CDR3 is 16 amino acids. The CDR3 here is CASRDLLAGGAETQYF. CDR3 nucleotides: TGTGCCAGCAGGGACCTACTAGCGGGAGGGGCAGAGACCCAGTACTTC.

This clonotype was observed a few times. J is TRBJ2-7 and V is TRBV7-2, with TRBD2 as a possible D gene (5 bases). Germline assignment: CDR1 SGHTA and CDR2 FQGNSA. CDR3 length: 15 residues. The germline V and J ends were trimmed by 5 bases and 1 base, with 15 bases remaining between them. The CDR3 DNA reads TGTGCCAGCAGCCCCCAGCGGACCGTTTCCTACGAGCAGTACTTC. Amino acid sequence: CASSPQRTVSYEQYF.